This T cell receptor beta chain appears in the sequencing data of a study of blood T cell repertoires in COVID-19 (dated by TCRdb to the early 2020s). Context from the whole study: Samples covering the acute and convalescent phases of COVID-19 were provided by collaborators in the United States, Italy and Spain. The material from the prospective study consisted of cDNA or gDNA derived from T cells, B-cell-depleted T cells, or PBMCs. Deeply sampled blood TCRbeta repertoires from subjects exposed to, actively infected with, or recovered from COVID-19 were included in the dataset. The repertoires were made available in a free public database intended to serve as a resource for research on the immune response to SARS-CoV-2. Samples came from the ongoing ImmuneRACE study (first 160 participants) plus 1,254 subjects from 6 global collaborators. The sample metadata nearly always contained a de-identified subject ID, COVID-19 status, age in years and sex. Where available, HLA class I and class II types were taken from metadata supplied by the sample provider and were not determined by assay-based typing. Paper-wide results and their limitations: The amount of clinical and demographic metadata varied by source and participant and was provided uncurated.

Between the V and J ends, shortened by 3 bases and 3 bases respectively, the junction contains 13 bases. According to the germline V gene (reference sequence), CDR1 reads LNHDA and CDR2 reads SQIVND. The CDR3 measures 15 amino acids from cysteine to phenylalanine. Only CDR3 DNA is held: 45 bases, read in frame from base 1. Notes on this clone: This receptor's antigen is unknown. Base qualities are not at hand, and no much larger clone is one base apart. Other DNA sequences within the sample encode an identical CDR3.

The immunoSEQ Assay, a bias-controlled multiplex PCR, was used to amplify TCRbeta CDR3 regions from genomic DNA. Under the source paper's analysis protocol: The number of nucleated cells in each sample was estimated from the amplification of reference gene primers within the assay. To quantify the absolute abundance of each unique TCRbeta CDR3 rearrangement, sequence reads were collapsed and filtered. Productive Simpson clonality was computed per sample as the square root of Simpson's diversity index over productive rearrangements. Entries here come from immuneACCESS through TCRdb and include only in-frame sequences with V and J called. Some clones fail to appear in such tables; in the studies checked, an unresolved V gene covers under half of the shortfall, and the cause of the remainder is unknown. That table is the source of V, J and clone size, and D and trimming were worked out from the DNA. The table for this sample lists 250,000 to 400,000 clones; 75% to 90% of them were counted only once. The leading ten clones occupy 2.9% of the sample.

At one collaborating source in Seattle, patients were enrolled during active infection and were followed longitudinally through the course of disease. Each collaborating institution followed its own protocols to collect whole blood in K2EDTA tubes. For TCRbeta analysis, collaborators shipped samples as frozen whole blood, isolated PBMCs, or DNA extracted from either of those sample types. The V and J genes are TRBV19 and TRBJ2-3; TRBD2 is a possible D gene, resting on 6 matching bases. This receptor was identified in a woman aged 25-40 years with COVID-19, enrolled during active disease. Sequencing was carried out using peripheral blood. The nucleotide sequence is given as TGTGCCAGTAGTATCGGGGGAGGTAGAACAGATACGCAGTATTTT. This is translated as CASSIGGGRTDTQYF.